This T cell receptor (beta chain) stems from a study of HIV-infected patients and healthy controls. General observations from the study: During therapy, HIV-associated CDR3s fell significantly in frequency, while CMV-associated CDR3s did not change significantly.

Antiretroviral therapy had run roughly three months, about 14 weeks, before follow-up blood collection. The repertoire came from unfractionated whole blood and reflected all unsorted peripheral T cells. An approximately 2.4 ml peripheral blood sample was taken for RNA. Enrollment excluded donors with tumors, hepatitis B or C, or recent vaccination. Alpha and beta constant-region primers primed reverse transcription of around 550 ng RNA. Using multiplexing indices, alpha and beta chain libraries were generated apart by chain-specific third strand synthesis. Second strand synthesis was primed from the SP2 site. In TCRdb, the 5' RACE reads were re-called with MiXCR into one record per CDR3 protein. The sample includes 5,000 to 7,000 distinct CDR3 sequences, around 8.7% of them seen just once. CDR1 is MGHDK and CDR2 is SYGVNS in the germline V gene. The CDR3 consists of 17 residues. V shed 0 bases, J shed 0 bases, and the junction held 6 bases outside the gene matches.

This clonotype is classed as medium-sized. Its antigen is currently unknown. The chain recombines TRBV25-1 with TRBJ2-3; TRBD2 aligns across 7 bases. The source is an adult with HIV infection. Sequencing was performed on blood, taken during antiretroviral therapy. The CDR3 region is CASSEYGSSGSTDTQYF. CDR3 DNA: TGTGCCAGCAGTGAATATGGGTCTAGCGGCAGCACAGATACGCAGTATTTT.